The sample holds one count of the clone carrying this TCR beta chain. Trimming shortened V by 6 bases and J by 9 bases, and 28 bases separated the two germline ends. The CDR3 spans 17 residues. Germline CDR1 is SGHTA and CDR2 is FQGNSA. Method: immunoSEQ multiplex PCR; TCRdb's copy keeps in-frame clones and lacks some. The sample consists of a few hundred thousand clones, around nine tenths of them appearing once. This sample is part of a study of blood T cell repertoires in COVID-19. This chain connects TRBV7-2 to TRBJ2-3, with a possible D match to TRBD2 (6 bases). The specimen sequenced was peripheral blood. This receptor was obtained from a woman aged 40-49 years who had recovered from COVID-19. CDR3 bases: TGTGCCAGCAGGGGCGCCGGGGACTCGGCCTTGGTGGGGACGCAGTATTTT. Its translation: CASRGAGDSALVGTQYF.